This is a list of T cell receptor beta chains from one sample in a study of blood T cell repertoires in COVID-19. Sequenced by immunoSEQ multiplex PCR; TCRdb stores in-frame clones only, minus some. The sample lists approximately 300,000 clones, 89% occurring once. Sequencing was done on a sample of PBMCs or T cells enriched from blood (not recorded which). All receptors come from a man aged 55 to 70 who had recovered from COVID-19. The CDR3 runs from the conserved cysteine through the conserved F or W. Size is omitted from some rows. Given values are once, few, many or a class for expanded clones.

clone size	V gene	J gene	CDR3 protein
once	TRBV6-6	TRBJ2-2	CASSMKTGLTGELFF
NA	TRBV11-3	TRBJ2-1	CASSLGNQGGYEQFF
NA	TRBV28	TRBJ1-2	CASSPLTRGYTF
NA	TRBV9	TRBJ1-1	CASSLNAGGRGQNTEAFF
NA	TRBV6-5	TRBJ1-1	CASSYSGLMNTEAFF
NA	TRBV9	TRBJ1-4	CASSVAAAGLNEKLFF
NA	TRBV13	TRBJ2-1	CASSPSPGQGRSEQFF
NA	TRBV3-1/TRBV3-2	TRBJ1-3	CASSQLGQANSGNTIYF
NA	TRBV28	TRBJ1-5	CASSLTAGGGSNQPQHF
once	TRBV9	TRBJ2-7	CASSVTGGYEQYF
NA	TRBV7-6	TRBJ2-2	CASSLALTGTGGPGELFF
NA	TRBV10-3	TRBJ1-4	CAISESPDRNEKLFF
few	TRBV7-9	TRBJ2-7	CASSPPGQGLQQYF
NA	TRBV19	TRBJ1-2	CASREAGSQNYGYTF
NA	TRBV7-3	TRBJ2-1	CASSVGTSGSNEQFF
few	TRBV25-1	TRBJ2-7	CASSRSIGLAGTYEQYF
NA	TRBV7-2	TRBJ1-6	CASSPSGSPLHF
once	TRBV7-2	TRBJ2-5	CASSLVGPTSTGLETQYF
NA	TRBV7-2	TRBJ2-3	CASSLGLAGTSTDTQYF
NA	TRBV11-2	TRBJ2-5	CASSLLPRPTQGETQYF
NA	TRBV10-1	TRBJ2-1	CASSESGRGSEQFF
NA	TRBV28	TRBJ2-2	CASSSHKWGQNTGELFF
NA	TRBV19	TRBJ2-7	CATPPARTGGRGYEQYF
NA	TRBV28	TRBJ2-1	CASSFGTDREKFF
NA	TRBV5-6	TRBJ1-1	CASSSIGTGRSEAFF
NA	TRBV24-1	TRBJ2-1	CATSDSGLARVEQFF
NA	TRBV6-5	TRBJ2-3	CASHGAGDTQYF
NA	TRBV29-1	TRBJ2-5	CSVGTNGFQETQYF
NA	TRBV4-1	TRBJ2-5	CASSQTGAGYQETQYF
NA	TRBV7-2	TRBJ2-7	CASSLATTTGVSYEQYF
once	TRBV28	TRBJ2-7	CASRSPGQGGYEQYF
NA	TRBV6-5	TRBJ1-5	CASSPDRGHNQPQHF
NA	TRBV7-2	TRBJ2-2	CASSLDSGRANTGELFF
few	TRBV7-9	TRBJ1-6	CASSPAGGSSYNSPLHF
NA	TRBV5-1	TRBJ1-1	CASSIQPNTEAFF
NA	TRBV5-4	TRBJ2-5	CASSLTGLETQYF
NA	TRBV13	TRBJ1-5	CASSLGQSPQHF
NA	TRBV27	TRBJ2-5	CASPDYLIVETQYF
NA	TRBV24-1	TRBJ2-7	CATSDSTGGGSSYEQYF
NA	TRBV24-1	TRBJ1-4	CATSDSGGANEKLFF
NA	TRBV9	TRBJ2-1	CASTPGQSYNEQFF
NA	TRBV6-1	TRBJ1-1	CASSEGWTGRAEAFF
NA	TRBV19	TRBJ2-4	CASSTERERQNIQYF
NA	TRBV18	TRBJ1-5	CASSPRVGQPQHF
NA	TRBV19	TRBJ2-7	CASSPQTGDEQYF